Listed here is a single T cell receptor beta chain. The ends lost 5 bases at V and 6 bases at J; junction bases unmatched: 7. Per the germline V gene, CDR1 is MNHEY and CDR2 is SVGEGT. There are 16 residues in the CDR3. This sample is drawn from a study of blood T cell repertoires in COVID-19. Study summary: Material from acute and convalescent COVID-19 was sourced from the United States, Italy and Spain. Sample material is recorded as cDNA or gDNA derived from T cells, B-cell-depleted T cells, or PBMCs.

Methods used by the authors: For nucleated cells, counts were estimated from reference gene primer amplification. Sequencing was performed with immunoSEQ multiplex PCR; in TCRdb, only in-frame clones are kept and a portion is missing. V and J calls and clone size are copied from that table; D and trimming were computed from the DNA. This sample yields about 140,000 clones, of which approximately 91% are seen a single time; under 12% belongs to the top ten. Sequenced material: peripheral blood. This TCR was sampled from a man aged 45-65 years with active or convalescent COVID-19. V and J are TRBV6-2 or TRBV6-3 and TRBJ2-2; 12 bases line up with TRBD2. The CDR3 region has the DNA TGTGCCAGCAGTCAGAGACTAGCGGGAGTCCCCGGGGAGCTGTTTTTT. Translation gives CASSQRLAGVPGELFF.